This T cell receptor (beta chain) appears in the sequencing data of a study of OX40 agonist ivuxolimab in advanced cancers. On the study more broadly: Treatment received earlier with anti-PD-1, anti-PD-L1 or anti-CTLA-4 agents was allowed, and around 40% had some.

The table came from immunoSEQ multiplex PCR; TCRdb's copy has only in-frame clones and leaves some out. The repertoire holds approximately 90,000 clones, with approximately 85% as singletons. This clonotype originated in an adult with an advanced solid tumor such as melanoma, head and neck, liver or kidney cancer. The sample in question was CD4+ or CD8+ T cells sorted from blood, obtained in a trial of the OX40 agonist ivuxolimab.

This CDR3 reads CASSLSTYNEQFF. The DNA for the CDR3 is TGTGCCAGCAGCTTGAGTACTTACAATGAGCAGTTCTTC. V and J are TRBV7-2 and TRBJ2-1; D uncertain. The CDR3 loop spans 13 amino acids. Trimming cost V 3 bases and J 4 bases, with 7 bases left between them. Germline CDR1 reads SGHTA; CDR2 reads FQGNSA.